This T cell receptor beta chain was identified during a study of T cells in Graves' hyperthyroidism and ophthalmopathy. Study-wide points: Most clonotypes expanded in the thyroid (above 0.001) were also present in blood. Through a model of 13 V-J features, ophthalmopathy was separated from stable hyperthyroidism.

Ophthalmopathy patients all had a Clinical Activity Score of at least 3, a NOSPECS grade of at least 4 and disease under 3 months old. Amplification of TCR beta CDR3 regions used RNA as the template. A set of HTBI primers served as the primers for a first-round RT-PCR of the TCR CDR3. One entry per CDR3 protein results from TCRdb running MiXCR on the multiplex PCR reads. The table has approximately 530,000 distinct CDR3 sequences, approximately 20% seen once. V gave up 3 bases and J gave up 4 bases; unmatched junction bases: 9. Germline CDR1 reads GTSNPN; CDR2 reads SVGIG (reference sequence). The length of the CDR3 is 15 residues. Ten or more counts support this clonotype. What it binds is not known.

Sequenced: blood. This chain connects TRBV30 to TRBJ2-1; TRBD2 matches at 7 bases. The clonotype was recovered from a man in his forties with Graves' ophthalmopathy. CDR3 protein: CAWRVSASGYNEQFF. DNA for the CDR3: TGTGCCTGGAGGGTATCCGCTAGCGGATACAATGAGCAGTTCTTC.